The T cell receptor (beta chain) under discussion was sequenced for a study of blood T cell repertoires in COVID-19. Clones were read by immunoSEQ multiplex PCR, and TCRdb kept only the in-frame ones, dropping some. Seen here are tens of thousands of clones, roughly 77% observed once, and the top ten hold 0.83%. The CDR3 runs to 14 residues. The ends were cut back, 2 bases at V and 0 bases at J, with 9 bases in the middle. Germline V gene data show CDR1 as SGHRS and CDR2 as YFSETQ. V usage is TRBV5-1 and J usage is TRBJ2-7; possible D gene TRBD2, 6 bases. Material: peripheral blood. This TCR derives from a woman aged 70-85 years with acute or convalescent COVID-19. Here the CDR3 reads CASSFGGVSYEQYF. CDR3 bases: TGCGCCAGCAGCTTCGGCGGGGTCTCCTACGAGCAGTACTTC.